These T cell receptor beta chains were read from a single sample in a study of cytomegalovirus exposure and HLA in healthy donors. Profiled with immunoSEQ multiplex PCR; TCRdb holds only in-frame clones, not every one. The data contain 220,000 or so clones, approximately 78% of them singletons. Sequenced: PBMCs. The receptors derive from a male donor in good health and CMV-seronegative. The CDR3 runs from the conserved cysteine through the conserved F or W. The D gene is left open where the match is weak. The size of a clone is reported for some rows only, either as once, few or many, or as a class for expanded clones.

j_call clone_size v_call d_call cdr3_aa cdr3_nt
TRBJ1-1 NA TRBV30 NA CAWNMAGNTEAFF TGTGCCTGGAATATGGCAGGGAACACTGAAGCTTTCTTT
TRBJ1-4 NA TRBV9 NA CASSVGAGTQINEKLFF TGTGCCAGCAGCGTTGGGGCAGGAACCCAGATTAATGAAAAACTGTTTTTT
TRBJ2-5 NA TRBV5-4 NA CASSLGLGTQETQYF TGTGCCAGCAGCTTGGGACTAGGAACCCAAGAGACCCAGTACTTC
TRBJ2-5 NA TRBV11-2 TRBD2 CASSHGLAGAQGTQYF TGTGCCAGCAGCCACGGACTAGCGGGAGCTCAGGGGACCCAGTACTTC
TRBJ2-6 NA TRBV29-1 NA CSVGLASSGANVLTF TGCAGCGTTGGCCTCGCGAGCTCTGGGGCCAACGTCCTGACTTTC
TRBJ1-1 NA TRBV6-5 NA CASTPPGGDPEAFF TGTGCCAGCACCCCACCGGGGGGCGACCCTGAAGCTTTCTTT
TRBJ2-5 once TRBV4-2 TRBD2 CASSISSGMGQETQYF TGTGCCAGCAGCATCTCTAGCGGGATGGGTCAAGAGACCCAGTACTTC
TRBJ2-1 NA TRBV6-1 TRBD2 CASGQREVSYNEQFF TGTGCCAGCGGCCAGCGGGAGGTATCCTACAATGAGCAGTTCTTC
TRBJ1-5 NA TRBV4-1 NA CASSQDRGIPQHF TGCGCCAGCAGCCAAGATCGGGGGATACCCCAGCATTTT
TRBJ1-6 few TRBV4-1 NA CASSQDSAQGIYNSPLHF TGCGCCAGCAGCCAAGATTCTGCACAGGGCATATATAATTCACCCCTCCACTTT
TRBJ2-1 NA TRBV7-3 NA CASSLLTSMVYNEQFF TGTGCCAGCAGCTTACTAACTAGTATGGTATACAATGAGCAGTTCTTC
TRBJ2-6 NA TRBV9 TRBD1 CASSVVGTGRPGANVLTF TGTGCCAGCAGCGTAGTTGGGACAGGCCGCCCTGGGGCCAACGTCCTGACTTTC
TRBJ2-3 once TRBV6-5 NA CASQLGYTQYF TGTGCCAGCCAACTAGGGTATACGCAGTATTTT
TRBJ1-2 NA TRBV5-1 NA CASSPGQTYGYTF TGCGCCAGCAGCCCTGGACAGACCTATGGCTACACCTTC
TRBJ1-1 NA TRBV6-1 NA CASSGNGNTEAFF TGTGCCAGCAGTGGAAACGGGAACACTGAAGCTTTCTTT
TRBJ2-3 NA TRBV6-1 NA CASSGDSGHGGDTQYF TGTGCCAGCAGTGGTGATAGCGGTCATGGGGGAGATACGCAGTATTTT
TRBJ1-3 many TRBV21-1 NA CASSQHRVRIPGGNTIYF TGTGCCAGCAGCCAGCACAGGGTTAGAATACCGGGAGGAAACACCATATATTTT
TRBJ1-4 few TRBV27 NA CASSLLSGSYEKLFF TGTGCCAGCAGTTTACTATCGGGGTCCTACGAAAAACTGTTTTTT
TRBJ1-5 few TRBV2 NA CASSRQNNQPQHF TGTGCCAGCAGTAGACAGAACAATCAGCCCCAGCATTTT
TRBJ1-1 NA TRBV29-1 TRBD1 CSVSDRGFWGNTEAFF TGCAGCGTCTCGGACAGGGGGTTCTGGGGGAACACTGAAGCTTTCTTT
TRBJ2-5 NA TRBV9 NA CASSLGRAAQETQYF TGTGCCAGCAGCCTGGGCAGGGCGGCCCAAGAGACCCAGTACTTC
TRBJ2-1 few TRBV18 TRBD2 CASSQGLAGAYNEQFF TGTGCCAGCTCACAGGGACTAGCGGGAGCGTACAATGAGCAGTTCTTC
TRBJ1-6 NA TRBV6-4 NA CASSLDSSYNSPLHF TGTGCCAGCAGTTTGGACAGCTCCTATAATTCACCCCTCCACTTT
TRBJ2-7 NA TRBV30 NA CAWDISYEQYF TGTGCCTGGGACATCTCCTACGAGCAGTACTTC
TRBJ2-7 NA TRBV5-1 TRBD1 CASGLGDRVTHEQYF TGCGCCAGCGGCCTTGGGGACAGAGTTACCCACGAGCAGTACTTC
TRBJ1-5 NA TRBV13 NA CASSLCGTRYSNQPQHF TGTGCCAGCAGCTTATGTGGGACAAGATATAGCAATCAGCCCCAGCATTTT
TRBJ2-5 NA TRBV5-4 NA CASSFRDTQETQYF TGTGCCAGCAGCTTTAGGGACACCCAAGAGACCCAGTACTTC
TRBJ2-7 NA TRBV27 NA CASSLSIGGYEQYF TGTGCCAGCAGTTTATCGATAGGCGGCTACGAGCAGTACTTC
TRBJ1-2 NA TRBV13 NA CASSPESTGPLSYGYTF TGTGCCAGCAGCCCAGAATCGACAGGACCACTTTCATATGGCTACACCTTC
TRBJ2-3 NA TRBV6-5 TRBD2 CASSYFGGGRDTQYF TGTGCCAGCAGTTACTTTGGGGGGGGTCGAGATACGCAGTATTTT
TRBJ1-4 few TRBV27 NA CASSSWGGTNEKLFF TGTGCCAGCAGTTCATGGGGCGGAACTAATGAAAAACTGTTTTTT
TRBJ1-2 NA TRBV5-1 NA CASSNPRDIYGYTF TGCGCCAGCAGCAACCCCCGGGACATCTATGGCTACACCTTC
TRBJ2-7 NA TRBV14 TRBD1 CASSQGQGYEQYF TGTGCCAGCAGCCAAGGACAGGGGTACGAGCAGTACTTC
TRBJ2-5 NA TRBV19 NA CASSIDGEETQYF TGTGCCAGTAGTATCGACGGGGAAGAGACCCAGTACTTC
TRBJ1-1 few TRBV9 TRBD1 CASSPRGQVNTEAFF TGTGCCAGCAGCCCTCGGGGACAGGTGAACACTGAAGCTTTCTTT
TRBJ2-7 NA TRBV28 TRBD1 CASSSTGTGDEQYF TGTGCCAGCAGTTCAACCGGGACAGGGGACGAGCAGTACTTC
TRBJ2-2 NA TRBV27 NA CASRLHANTGELFF TGTGCCAGCAGACTGCACGCCAACACCGGGGAGCTGTTTTTT